The clone carrying this T cell receptor (beta chain) was detected a few times. The sample is drawn from a study of cytomegalovirus exposure and HLA in healthy donors. The germline V gene encodes CDR1 SEHNR and CDR2 FQNEAQ (reference sequence). CDR3 length equals 15 residues. Losses at the gene ends were 5 bases for V and 7 bases for J; bases not matched to a gene: 12. Researchers ran the PCR with 60 Vbeta and 13 Jbeta primers. Clones were read by immunoSEQ multiplex PCR, and TCRdb kept only the in-frame ones, dropping some. The sample holds 120,000 to 150,000 clones; roughly four fifths are singletons and the top ten take 1.5% to 2%.

This TCR came from a female donor in good health and CMV-seronegative. The J gene is TRBJ1-2, the V gene TRBV7-9; 8 nucleotides agree with TRBD1. The specimen sequenced was PBMCs. The CDR3 DNA reads TGTGCCAGCAGCCCCGACTACCCAGGGGGCGGTGGCTACACCTTC. Its protein product is CASSPDYPGGGGYTF.